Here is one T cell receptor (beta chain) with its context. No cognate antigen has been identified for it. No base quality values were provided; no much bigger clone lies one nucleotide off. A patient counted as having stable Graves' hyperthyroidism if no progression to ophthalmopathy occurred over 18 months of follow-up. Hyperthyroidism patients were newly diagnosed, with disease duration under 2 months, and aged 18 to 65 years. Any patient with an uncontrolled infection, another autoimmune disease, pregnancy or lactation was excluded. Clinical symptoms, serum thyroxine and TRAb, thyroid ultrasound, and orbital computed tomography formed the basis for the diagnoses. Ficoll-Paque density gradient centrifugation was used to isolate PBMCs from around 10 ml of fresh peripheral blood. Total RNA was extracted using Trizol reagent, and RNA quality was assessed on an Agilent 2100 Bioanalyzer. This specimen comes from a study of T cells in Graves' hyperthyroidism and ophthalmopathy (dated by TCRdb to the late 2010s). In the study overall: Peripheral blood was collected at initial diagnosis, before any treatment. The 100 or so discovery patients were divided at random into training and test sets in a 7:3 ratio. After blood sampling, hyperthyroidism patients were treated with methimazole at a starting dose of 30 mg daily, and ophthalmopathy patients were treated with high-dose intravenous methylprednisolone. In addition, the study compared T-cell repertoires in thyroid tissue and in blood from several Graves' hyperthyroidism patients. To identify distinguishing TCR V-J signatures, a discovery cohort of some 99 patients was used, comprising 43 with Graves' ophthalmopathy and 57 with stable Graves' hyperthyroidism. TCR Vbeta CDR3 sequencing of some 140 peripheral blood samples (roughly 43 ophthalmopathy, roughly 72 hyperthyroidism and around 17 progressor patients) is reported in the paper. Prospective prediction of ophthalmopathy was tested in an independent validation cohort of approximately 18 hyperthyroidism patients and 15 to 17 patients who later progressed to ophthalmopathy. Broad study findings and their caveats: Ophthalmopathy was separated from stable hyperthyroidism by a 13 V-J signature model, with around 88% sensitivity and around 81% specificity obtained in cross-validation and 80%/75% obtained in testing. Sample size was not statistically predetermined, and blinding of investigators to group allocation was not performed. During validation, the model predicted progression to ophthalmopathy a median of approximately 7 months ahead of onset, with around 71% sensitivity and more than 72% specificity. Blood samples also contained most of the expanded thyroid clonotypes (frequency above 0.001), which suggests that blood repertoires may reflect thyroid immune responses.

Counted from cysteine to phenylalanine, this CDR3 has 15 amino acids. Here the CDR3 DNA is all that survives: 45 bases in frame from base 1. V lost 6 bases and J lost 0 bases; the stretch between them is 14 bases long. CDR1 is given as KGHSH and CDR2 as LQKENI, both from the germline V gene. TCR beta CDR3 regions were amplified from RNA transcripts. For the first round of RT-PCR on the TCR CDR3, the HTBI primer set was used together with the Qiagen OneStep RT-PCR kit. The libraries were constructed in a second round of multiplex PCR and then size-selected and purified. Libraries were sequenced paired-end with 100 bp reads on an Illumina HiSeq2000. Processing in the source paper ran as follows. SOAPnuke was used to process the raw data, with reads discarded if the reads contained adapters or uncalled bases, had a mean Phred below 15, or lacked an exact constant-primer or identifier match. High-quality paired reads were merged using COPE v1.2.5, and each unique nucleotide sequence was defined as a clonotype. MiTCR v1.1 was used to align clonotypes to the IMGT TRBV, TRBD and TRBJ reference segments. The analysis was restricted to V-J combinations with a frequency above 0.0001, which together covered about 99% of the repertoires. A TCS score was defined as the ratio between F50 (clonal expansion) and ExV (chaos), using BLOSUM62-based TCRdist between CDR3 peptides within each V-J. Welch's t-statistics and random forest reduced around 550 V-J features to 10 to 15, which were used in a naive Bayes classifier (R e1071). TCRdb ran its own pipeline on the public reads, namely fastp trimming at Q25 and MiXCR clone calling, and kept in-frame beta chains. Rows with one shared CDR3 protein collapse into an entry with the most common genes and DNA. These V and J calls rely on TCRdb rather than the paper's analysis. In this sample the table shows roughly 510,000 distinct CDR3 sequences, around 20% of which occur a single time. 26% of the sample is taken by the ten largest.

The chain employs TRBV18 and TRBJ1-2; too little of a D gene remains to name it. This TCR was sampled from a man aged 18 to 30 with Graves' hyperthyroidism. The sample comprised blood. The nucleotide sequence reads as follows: TGTGCCAGCTCCTTCGGGCGGTTAGCTAACTATGGCTACACCTTC. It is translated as CASSFGRLANYGYTF.